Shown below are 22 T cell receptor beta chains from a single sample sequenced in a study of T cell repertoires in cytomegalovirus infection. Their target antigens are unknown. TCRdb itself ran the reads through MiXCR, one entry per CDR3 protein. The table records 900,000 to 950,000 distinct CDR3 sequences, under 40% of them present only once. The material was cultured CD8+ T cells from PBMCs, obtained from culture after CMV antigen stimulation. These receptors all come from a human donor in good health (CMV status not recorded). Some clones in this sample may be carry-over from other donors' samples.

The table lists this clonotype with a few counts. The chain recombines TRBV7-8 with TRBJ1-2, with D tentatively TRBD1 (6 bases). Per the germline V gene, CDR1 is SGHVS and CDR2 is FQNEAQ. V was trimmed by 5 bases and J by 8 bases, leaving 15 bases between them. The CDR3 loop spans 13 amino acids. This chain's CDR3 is CASSHNTGLGYTF. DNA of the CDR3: TGTGCCAGCAGCCACAATACAGGGTTGGGCTACACCTTC.

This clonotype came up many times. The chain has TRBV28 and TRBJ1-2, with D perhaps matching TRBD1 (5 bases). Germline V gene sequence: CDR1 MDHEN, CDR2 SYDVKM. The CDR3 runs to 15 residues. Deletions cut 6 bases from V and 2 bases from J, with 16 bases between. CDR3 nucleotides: TGTGCCAGCAGCACCGGGACGCTTACCAACTATGGCTACACCTTC. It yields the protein CASSTGTLTNYGYTF.

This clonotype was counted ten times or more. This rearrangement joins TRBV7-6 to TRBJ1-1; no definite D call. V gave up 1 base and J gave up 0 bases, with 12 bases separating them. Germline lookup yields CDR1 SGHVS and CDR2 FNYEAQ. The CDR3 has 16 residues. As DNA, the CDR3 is TGTGCCAGCAGCTTAGATCCCTTAACCATGAACACTGAAGCTTTCTTT. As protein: CASSLDPLTMNTEAFF. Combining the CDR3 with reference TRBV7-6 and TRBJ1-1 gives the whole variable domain GAGVSQSPRYKVTKRGQDVALRCDPISGHVSLYWYRQALGQGPEFLTYFNYEAQQDKSGLPNDRFSAERPEGSISTLTIQRTEQRDSAMYRCASSLDPLTMNTEAFFGQGTRLTVV.

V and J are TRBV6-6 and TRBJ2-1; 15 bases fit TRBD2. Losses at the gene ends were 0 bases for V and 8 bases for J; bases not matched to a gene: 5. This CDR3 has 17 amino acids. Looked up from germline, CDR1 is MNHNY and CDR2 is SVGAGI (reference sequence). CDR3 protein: CASSYSGLAGGRYEQFF. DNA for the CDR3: TGTGCCAGCAGTTACTCGGGACTAGCGGGGGGCAGGTATGAGCAGTTCTTC.

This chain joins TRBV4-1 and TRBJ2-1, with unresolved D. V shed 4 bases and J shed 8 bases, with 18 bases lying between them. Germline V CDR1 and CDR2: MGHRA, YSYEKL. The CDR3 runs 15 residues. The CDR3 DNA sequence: TGCGCCAGCAGCCCTGTACCCCCACCGGCCGATGAGCAGTTCTTC. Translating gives CASSPVPPPADEQFF.

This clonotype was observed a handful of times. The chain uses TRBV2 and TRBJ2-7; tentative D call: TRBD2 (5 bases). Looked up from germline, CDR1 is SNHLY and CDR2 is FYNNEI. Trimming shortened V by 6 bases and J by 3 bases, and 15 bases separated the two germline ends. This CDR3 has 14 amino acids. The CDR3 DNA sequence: TGTGCCAGCAGACACCCCGGGGTTGGCTACGAGCAGTACTTC. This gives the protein CASRHPGVGYEQYF.

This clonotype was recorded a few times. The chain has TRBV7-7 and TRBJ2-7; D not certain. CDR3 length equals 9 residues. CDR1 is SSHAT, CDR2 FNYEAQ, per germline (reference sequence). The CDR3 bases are TGTGCTAGCAGCTACGAGCAGTACGTC. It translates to CASSYEQYV.

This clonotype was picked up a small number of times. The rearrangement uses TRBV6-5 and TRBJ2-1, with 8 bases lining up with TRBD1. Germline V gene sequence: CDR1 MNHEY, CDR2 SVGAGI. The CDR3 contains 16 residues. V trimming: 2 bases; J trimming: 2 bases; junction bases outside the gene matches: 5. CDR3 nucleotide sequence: TGTGCCAGCAGTTACGGGGGGACAGGCGCCTACAATGAGCAGTTCTTC. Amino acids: CASSYGGTGAYNEQFF.

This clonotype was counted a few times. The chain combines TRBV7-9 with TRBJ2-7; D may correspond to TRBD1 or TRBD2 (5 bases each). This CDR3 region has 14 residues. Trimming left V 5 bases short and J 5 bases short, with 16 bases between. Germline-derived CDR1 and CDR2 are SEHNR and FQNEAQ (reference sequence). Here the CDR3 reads CASSPGPRPNEQYV. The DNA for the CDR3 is TGTGCCAGCAGCCCGGGACCACGGCCCAACGAGCAGTACGTC.

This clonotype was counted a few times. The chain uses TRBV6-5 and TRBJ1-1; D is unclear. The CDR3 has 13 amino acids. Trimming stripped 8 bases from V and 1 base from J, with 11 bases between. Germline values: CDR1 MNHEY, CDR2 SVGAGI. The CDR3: CASGMDTNTEAFF. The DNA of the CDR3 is TGTGCCAGCGGTATGGATACGAACACTGAAGCTTTCTTT.

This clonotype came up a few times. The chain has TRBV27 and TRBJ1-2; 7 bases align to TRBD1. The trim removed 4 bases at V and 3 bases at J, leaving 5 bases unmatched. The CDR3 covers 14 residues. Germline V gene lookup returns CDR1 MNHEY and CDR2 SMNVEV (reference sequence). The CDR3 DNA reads TGTGCCAGCAGTTCACAGGGGTATGACTATGGCTACACCTTC. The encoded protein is CASSSQGYDYGYTF.

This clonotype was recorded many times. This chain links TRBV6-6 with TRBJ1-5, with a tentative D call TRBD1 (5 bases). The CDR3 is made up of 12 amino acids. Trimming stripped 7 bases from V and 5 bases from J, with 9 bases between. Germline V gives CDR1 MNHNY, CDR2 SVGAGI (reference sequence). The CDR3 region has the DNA TGTGCCAGCATGGGGGTTTATCAGCCCCAGCATTTT. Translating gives CASMGVYQPQHF.

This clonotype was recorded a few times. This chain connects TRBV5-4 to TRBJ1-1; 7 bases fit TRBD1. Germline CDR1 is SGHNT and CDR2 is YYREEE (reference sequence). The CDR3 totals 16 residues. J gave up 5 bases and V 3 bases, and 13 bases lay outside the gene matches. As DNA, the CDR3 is TGTGCCAGCAGCTCCGATCCTCGACAGGGTGAAACTGAAGCTTTCTTT. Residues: CASSSDPRQGETEAFF.

For the CDR3, the DNA is TGTGCCAGCAGCCAAAATCCGACTAGCGGGGGCTACACAGATACGCAGTATTTT. Its translation: CASSQNPTSGGYTDTQYF. The gene calls are TRBV14 and TRBJ2-3; 12 bases match TRBD2. The CDR3 has 18 amino acids. The germline CDR1 and CDR2 sequences are SGHDN and FVKESK. With V trimmed by 2 bases and J by 2 bases, 8 bases remained unmatched.

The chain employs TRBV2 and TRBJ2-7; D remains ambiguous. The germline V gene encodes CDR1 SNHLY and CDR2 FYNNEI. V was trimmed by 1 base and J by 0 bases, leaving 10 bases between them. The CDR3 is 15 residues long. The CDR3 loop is CASSEGALPSYEQYF. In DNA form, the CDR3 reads TGTGCCAGCAGTGAAGGGGCATTACCCTCCTACGAGCAGTACTTC. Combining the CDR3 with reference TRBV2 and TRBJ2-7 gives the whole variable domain EPEVTQTPSHQVTQMGQEVILRCVPISNHLYFYWYRQILGQKVEFLVSFYNNEISEKSEIFDDQFSVERPDGSNFTLKIRSTKLEDSAMYFCASSEGALPSYEQYFGPGTRLTVT.

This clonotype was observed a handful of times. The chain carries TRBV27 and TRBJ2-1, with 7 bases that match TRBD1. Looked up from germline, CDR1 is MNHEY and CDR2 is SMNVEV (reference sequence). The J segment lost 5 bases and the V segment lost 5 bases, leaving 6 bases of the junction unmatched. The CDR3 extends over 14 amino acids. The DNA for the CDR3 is TGTGCCAGCAGTCCAGAGGGGGCCCACAATGAGCAGTTCTTC. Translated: CASSPEGAHNEQFF.

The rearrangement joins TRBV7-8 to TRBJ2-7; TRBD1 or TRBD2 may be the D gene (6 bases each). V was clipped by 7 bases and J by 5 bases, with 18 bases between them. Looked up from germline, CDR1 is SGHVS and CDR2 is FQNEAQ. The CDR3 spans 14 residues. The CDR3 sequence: CASTQGGRTDEQYV. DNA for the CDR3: TGTGCCAGCACCCAAGGGGGGAGAACGGACGAGCAGTACGTC.

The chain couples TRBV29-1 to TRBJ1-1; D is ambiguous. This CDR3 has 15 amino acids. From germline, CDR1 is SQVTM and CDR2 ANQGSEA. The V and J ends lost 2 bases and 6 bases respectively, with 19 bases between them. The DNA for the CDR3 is TGCAGCGTTGAACCCGGGGAGTTGGGTCCGGCTGAAGCTTTCTTT. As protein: CSVEPGELGPAEAFF.

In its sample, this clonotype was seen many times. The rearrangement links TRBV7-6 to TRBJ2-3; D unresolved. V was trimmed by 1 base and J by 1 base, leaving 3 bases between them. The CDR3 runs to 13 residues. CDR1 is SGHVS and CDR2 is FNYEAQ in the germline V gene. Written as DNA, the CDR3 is TGTGCCAGCAGCTTAGTCCGCACAGATACGCAGTATTTT. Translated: CASSLVRTDTQYF. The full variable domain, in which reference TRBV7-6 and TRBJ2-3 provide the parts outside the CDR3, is GAGVSQSPRYKVTKRGQDVALRCDPISGHVSLYWYRQALGQGPEFLTYFNYEAQQDKSGLPNDRFSAERPEGSISTLTIQRTEQRDSAMYRCASSLVRTDTQYFGPGTRLTVL.

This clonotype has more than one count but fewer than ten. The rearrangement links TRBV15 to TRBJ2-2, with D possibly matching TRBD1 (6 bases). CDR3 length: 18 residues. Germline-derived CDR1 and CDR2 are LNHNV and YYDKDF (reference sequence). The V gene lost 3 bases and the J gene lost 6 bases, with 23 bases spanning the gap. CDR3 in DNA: TGTGCCACCAGCAGGGAGCCCGGGACGACAGGTAGCCCCGGGGAGCTGTTTTTT. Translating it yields CATSREPGTTGSPGELFF. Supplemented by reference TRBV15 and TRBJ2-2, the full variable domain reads DAMVIQNPRYQVTQFGKPVTLSCSQTLNHNVMYWYQQKSSQAPKLLFHYYDKDFNNEADTPDNFQSRRPNTSFCFLDIRSPGLGDTAMYLCATSREPGTTGSPGELFFGEGSRLTVL.

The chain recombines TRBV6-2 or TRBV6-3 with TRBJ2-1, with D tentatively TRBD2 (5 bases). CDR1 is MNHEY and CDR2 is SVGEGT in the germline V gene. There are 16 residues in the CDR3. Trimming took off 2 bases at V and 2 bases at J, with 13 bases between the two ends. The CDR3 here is CASSYPPAATYNEQFF. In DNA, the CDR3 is TGTGCCAGCAGTTACCCACCAGCGGCCACCTACAATGAGCAGTTCTTC.

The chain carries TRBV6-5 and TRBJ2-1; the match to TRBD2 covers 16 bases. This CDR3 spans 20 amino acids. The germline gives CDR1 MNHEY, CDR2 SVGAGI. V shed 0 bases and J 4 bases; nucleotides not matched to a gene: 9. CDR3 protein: CASSYSDPGTSGGAYNEQFF. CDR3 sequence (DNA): TGTGCCAGCAGTTACTCCGACCCCGGGACTAGCGGGGGGGCTTACAATGAGCAGTTCTTC.